This T cell receptor (beta chain) derives from a study of T cell responses to AZD1222 COVID-19 vaccine. Findings of the study overall: Of spike-specific TCRs, nearly half reportedly target regions left unmutated in variants. Donors were largely white British and mainly female; clonal diversity was possibly underestimated. The number of AZD1222 recipients seropositive at baseline was only five to seven.

Repertoires were generated with immunoSEQ multiplex PCR, while TCRdb's copy carries only in-frame clones and drops some. The table includes approximately 180,000 clones, more than 75% detected once. This CDR3 contains 16 residues. Looked up from germline, CDR1 is KGHSH and CDR2 is LQKENI. Trimming cost V 5 bases and J 0 bases, with 14 bases left between them. This clone appeared a single time. What it binds is unknown. Sample: peripheral blood, taken 28 days after the second AZD1222 dose. This receptor was identified in an adult who received the AZD1222 COVID-19 vaccine. This rearrangement joins TRBV18 to TRBJ2-1, with a tentative D call TRBD1 (5 bases). The CDR3 reads CASSIQDLSSYNEQFF. In DNA form, the CDR3 reads TGTGCCAGCTCAATACAGGACCTGAGCTCCTACAATGAGCAGTTCTTC.